The 28 T cell receptor beta chains presented below share a single source sample, sequenced in a study of T-cell memory formation after mild COVID-19. MiXCR, applied by TCRdb to the 5' RACE reads, yields one record per CDR3 protein. The sample records about 560,000 distinct CDR3 sequences, about 20% being singletons. Input material: PBMCs or a T cell subset sorted from them (not recorded which). The receptors were sampled from an adult woman who had mild COVID-19 (a few samples of this study predate the infection). Cell type and time point are not known.

The CDR3 sequence is CASSIGGGLSTDTQYF. In DNA form, the CDR3 reads TGTGCCAGCAGCATTGGAGGGGGACTTAGCACAGATACGCAGTATTTT. The genes are TRBV6-5 and TRBJ2-3, with D perhaps matching TRBD1 or TRBD2 (6 bases each). This CDR3 has 16 amino acids. With 6 bases removed from V and 0 bases from J, the gap between germline ends came to 16 bases. The V gene's germline CDR1 is MNHEY and CDR2 SVGAGI.

The chain links TRBV5-6 to TRBJ2-7; weak D call: TRBD2 (5 bases). Germline V CDR1 and CDR2: SGHDT, YYEEEE. Trimming took off 3 bases at V and 7 bases at J, with 14 bases between the two ends. This CDR3 is built from 13 residues. CDR3 DNA: TGTGCCAGCAGCTGGCGCCCCGGGAAAGAGCAGTACTTC. Translating it yields CASSWRPGKEQYF.

This clonotype was seen only a few times. The J gene is TRBJ2-7, the V gene TRBV7-9; D uncertain. Germline V gives CDR1 SEHNR, CDR2 FQNEAQ (reference sequence). Trimming shortened V by 3 bases and J by 2 bases, and 11 bases separated the two germline ends. The CDR3 runs 14 residues. This CDR3 reads CASSFGWGTYEQYF. The CDR3 coding sequence is TGTGCCAGCAGCTTCGGTTGGGGAACCTACGAGCAGTACTTC.

This clonotype was counted a few times. The chain joins TRBV28 to TRBJ2-7, with TRBD2 matching 8 bases. There are 16 residues in the CDR3. V lost 4 bases, J lost 4 bases, and 12 bases stayed unmatched. From germline, CDR1 is MDHEN and CDR2 SYDVKM. The CDR3 nucleotides read TGTGCCAGCAGTTCTTTGCTAGCGGGTTATTCTTACGAGCAGTACTTC. Translating it yields CASSSLLAGYSYEQYF. Using reference TRBV28 and TRBJ2-7 for the parts outside the CDR3, the full variable domain is DVKVTQSSRYLVKRTGEKVFLECVQDMDHENMFWYRQDPGLGLRLIYFSYDVKMKEKGDIPEGYSVSREKKERFSLILESASTNQTSMYLCASSSLLAGYSYEQYFGPGTRLTVT.

This sequence joins TRBV24-1 and TRBJ2-7, with 9 positions matching TRBD1. V trimming: 4 bases; J trimming: 5 bases; junction bases outside the gene matches: 5. CDR1 is KGHDR and CDR2 is SFDVKD in the germline V gene. The CDR3 is 14 amino acids. The CDR3 spells CATSDPGTGNEQYF. Here the CDR3 DNA reads TGTGCCACCAGTGACCCCGGGACAGGGAACGAGCAGTACTTC.

This clonotype appeared a few times. The rearrangement uses TRBV20-1 and TRBJ1-2; D ambiguous. With 8 bases removed from V and 3 bases from J, the gap between germline ends came to 13 bases. This CDR3 has 12 residues. Germline lookup yields CDR1 DFQATT and CDR2 SNEGSKA (reference sequence). The CDR3: CSFLAGHYGYTF. As DNA, the CDR3 is TGCAGTTTCCTTGCGGGTCACTATGGCTACACCTTC.

The CDR3 DNA follows: TGTGCCAGCAGCTTAGCGCTGGGGGAATTCCGGATGAACGAGCAGTACTTC. Residues: CASSLALGEFRMNEQYF. The chain recombines TRBV7-6 with TRBJ2-7; the D gene could be TRBD1 or TRBD2 (5 bases each). Germline values: CDR1 SGHVS, CDR2 FNYEAQ. Deletions cut 0 bases from V and 5 bases from J, with 20 bases between. This CDR3 comprises 17 residues.

This clonotype appeared a few times. J is TRBJ2-5 and V is TRBV20-1; TRBD2 agrees at 9 bases. Germline lookup yields CDR1 DFQATT and CDR2 SNEGSKA (reference sequence). Trimming cost V 3 bases and J 5 bases; bases outside gene matches: 7. This CDR3 is built from 14 residues. The CDR3: CSARLAGTSETQYF. DNA of the CDR3: TGCAGTGCTAGGCTAGCGGGAACATCCGAGACCCAGTACTTC.

The rearrangement joins TRBV4-1 to TRBJ1-4, with TRBD1 matching 8 bases. Germline CDR1 and CDR2: MGHRA and YSYEKL. After removal of 6 bases from V and 7 bases from J, the junction contained 16 bases not matched to a gene. The CDR3 totals 17 residues. CDR3 amino acids: CASRRQGATTSVEKLFF. CDR3 DNA sequence: TGCGCCAGCAGGCGCCAGGGGGCCACGACCTCCGTTGAAAAACTGTTTTTT.

This chain connects TRBV4-2 to TRBJ2-1, with unresolved D. The CDR3 is made up of 17 amino acids. The V end was cut by 0 bases, the J end by 0 bases, with 12 bases between. Per germline, CDR1 LGHNA and CDR2 YNFKEQ. CDR3 nucleotides: TGTGCCAGCAGCCAAGATTCGGCGGCCAGCTCCTACAATGAGCAGTTCTTC. This sequence encodes CASSQDSAASSYNEQFF.

The table lists this clonotype with a few counts. The chain is built from TRBV6-5 and TRBJ2-5; 12 bases agree with TRBD1. This CDR3 comprises 15 residues. Trimming took 6 bases from V and 1 from J; bases not matched to a gene: 3. Per the germline V gene, CDR1 is MNHEY and CDR2 is SVGAGI. In DNA, the CDR3 is TGTGCCAGCAGCCGGGACAGGGGGCCCCAAGAGACCCAGTACTTC. Its protein is CASSRDRGPQETQYF.

This clonotype has a handful of counts. The chain combines TRBV7-9 with TRBJ1-1; D uncertain. CDR1 is SEHNR and CDR2 is FQNEAQ in the germline V gene (reference sequence). This CDR3 is 14 amino acids long. V was shortened by 6 bases and J by 0 bases, with 11 bases between the two germline ends. The CDR3 is CASSLQKLNTEAFF. The CDR3 DNA reads TGTGCCAGCAGTCTGCAGAAATTGAACACTGAAGCTTTCTTT.

The chain carries TRBV9 and TRBJ2-3; 9 nucleotides agree with TRBD1. The germline V gene encodes CDR1 SGDLS and CDR2 YYNGEE. The CDR3 is made up of 19 amino acids. Trimming at V came to 0 bases and at J to 4 bases, leaving 15 bases not matched to a gene. The CDR3 DNA reads as TGTGCCAGCAGCGTAGATGTAGTTCGGGGACAGGGTATTGCAGATACGCAGTATTTT. It encodes CASSVDVVRGQGIADTQYF.

This clonotype was observed at least ten times. V gene TRBV27 combines with J gene TRBJ1-1; 7 bases agree with TRBD1. Germline V CDR1 and CDR2: MNHEY, SMNVEV (reference sequence). This CDR3 is built from 14 residues. With V trimmed by 4 bases and J by 0 bases, 2 bases remained unmatched. This CDR3 is CASSSGQLNTEAFF. DNA of the CDR3: TGTGCCAGCAGTTCGGGACAGCTGAACACTGAAGCTTTCTTT.

This clonotype showed up just a few times. The rearrangement uses TRBV12-3 or TRBV12-4 and TRBJ2-5; D uncertain. This CDR3 has 15 residues. Deletions cut 2 bases from V and 5 bases from J, with 15 bases between. CDR3 amino acids: CASSLNQLSSETQYF. The CDR3 DNA reads TGTGCCAGCAGTTTAAATCAGCTCTCATCCGAGACCCAGTACTTC.

This clonotype was seen a few times. The V gene is TRBV4-3, the J gene TRBJ2-1; 9 nucleotides align to TRBD1. V was clipped by 1 base and J by 2 bases; unmatched bases: 9. The CDR3 sequence is 18 residues long. Germline CDR1 LGHNA, CDR2 YSLEER. The CDR3 nucleotides read TGCGCCAGCAGCCAAGGCTTAACCGGGACAGGGACCTACAATGAGCAGTTCTTC. The encoded protein is CASSQGLTGTGTYNEQFF.

The rearrangement links TRBV29-1 to TRBJ1-1; D remains unclear. This CDR3 is built from 12 residues. Germline assignment: CDR1 SQVTM and CDR2 ANQGSEA. V was cut by 5 bases and J by 6 bases, with 13 bases left in between. Here the CDR3 reads CSVSDFSAEAFF. CDR3 DNA: TGCAGCGTTTCGGACTTCTCCGCTGAAGCTTTCTTT.

This clonotype was seen many times. V is TRBV20-1 and J is TRBJ1-4; tentatively, D is TRBD1 (5 bases). The germline V and J ends were trimmed by 0 bases and 1 base, with 12 bases remaining between them. Looked up from germline, CDR1 is DFQATT and CDR2 is SNEGSKA (reference sequence). CDR3 length: 16 residues. Written as DNA, the CDR3 is TGCAGTGCTAGAGATGCGGGGGTCGGAACTAATGAAAAACTGTTTTTT. Amino acids: CSARDAGVGTNEKLFF.

This clonotype was detected only a few times. The chain recombines TRBV28 with TRBJ1-1; D uncertain. Germline CDR1 reads MDHEN; CDR2 reads SYDVKM. Trimming took off 7 bases at V and 1 base at J, with 10 bases between the two ends. This CDR3 comprises 13 residues. In DNA form, the CDR3 reads TGTGCCAGCAATCAACATCCGAACACTGAAGCTTTCTTT. As protein: CASNQHPNTEAFF.

At least ten counts were recorded for this clonotype. The chain carries TRBV12-3 or TRBV12-4 and TRBJ2-3; tentatively, D is TRBD1 (5 bases). Trimming stripped 3 bases from V and 4 bases from J, with 23 bases between. The CDR3 length is 18 residues. CDR3 protein: CASSLAPSRGRISDTQYF. CDR3 coding DNA: TGTGCCAGCAGTTTGGCCCCCAGTAGGGGCCGAATCTCAGATACGCAGTATTTT.

This clonotype was counted between two and nine times. The rearrangement uses TRBV9 and TRBJ2-5, with D perhaps TRBD1 (5 bases). V lost 0 bases, J lost 0 bases, and 6 bases lay in between. Germline CDR1 SGDLS, CDR2 YYNGEE. This CDR3 is built from 14 residues. The CDR3: CASSVGTNQETQYF. For the CDR3, the DNA is TGTGCCAGCAGCGTAGGGACAAACCAAGAGACCCAGTACTTC.

This clonotype was observed a handful of times. This chain joins TRBV5-1 and TRBJ2-1; the match to TRBD2 covers 14 bases. Per germline, CDR1 SGHRS and CDR2 YFSETQ. The CDR3 length is 16 residues. The V gene end was trimmed by 0 bases and the J gene end by 6 bases; junction bases not matched to a gene: 2. CDR3 coding DNA: TGCGCCAGCAGCTTGGATGGGACTAGCGGGGGCAATGAGCAGTTCTTC. Translation: CASSLDGTSGGNEQFF.

The V gene is TRBV5-1, the J gene TRBJ2-7; tentatively, D is TRBD1 or TRBD2 (5 bases each). Trimming pared 4 bases from V and 6 bases from J, leaving 17 bases between. The CDR3 covers 14 residues. Looked up from germline, CDR1 is SGHRS and CDR2 is YFSETQ. The CDR3 DNA sequence: TGCGCCAGCAGCGTGGGACCCCTACTTGGCGAGCAGTACTTC. It translates to CASSVGPLLGEQYF.

This clonotype was seen more than once but under ten times. V and J are TRBV24-1 and TRBJ2-1; 7 bases are shared with TRBD2. This CDR3 is built from 16 residues. In germline, CDR1 is KGHDR, CDR2 SFDVKD. Trimming cost V 0 bases and J 4 bases; bases outside gene matches: 5. CDR3 region: CATSDLRAGVYNEQFF. The CDR3 DNA sequence: TGTGCCACCAGTGATTTGAGGGCGGGAGTATACAATGAGCAGTTCTTC.

The genes are TRBV4-2 and TRBJ2-7; tentative D call: TRBD2 (7 bases). Between the trimmed V and J ends, which lost 0 bases and 4 bases, there was a span of 10 bases. Germline V lookup: CDR1 LGHNA, CDR2 YNFKEQ. The CDR3 loop spans 14 amino acids. Written as DNA, the CDR3 is TGTGCCAGCAGCCAAGAGAGGGGGGGATACGAGCAGTACTTC. Translation gives CASSQERGGYEQYF.

The gene calls are TRBV12-3 or TRBV12-4 and TRBJ1-2; D ambiguous. The CDR3 has 11 residues. V lost 10 bases and J lost 3, with 9 bases in between. CDR3 residues: CAILNYYGYTF. CDR3 DNA sequence: TGTGCCATCCTCAATTACTATGGCTACACCTTC.

The chain carries TRBV6-1 and TRBJ2-1, with D perhaps TRBD2 (5 bases). CDR1 and CDR2 from the germline V gene are MNHNS and SASEGT. Trimming removed 3 bases at V and 0 bases at J, with 12 bases between. The CDR3 is 16 amino acids. CDR3 bases: TGTGCCAGCAGTGAGTTAGCGCTCAGCTCCTACAATGAGCAGTTCTTC. Residues: CASSELALSSYNEQFF.

This clonotype was found a few times. The rearrangement links TRBV11-1 to TRBJ2-1; 9 bases match TRBD2. The CDR3 is 18 residues long. V lost 3 bases to trimming and J lost 6 bases; unmatched junction nucleotides: 15. Germline-derived CDR1 and CDR2 are SGHAT and FQDESV (reference sequence). The CDR3 reads CASSLLYAGGPWGNEQFF. The CDR3 bases are TGTGCCAGCAGCTTGCTGTACGCGGGAGGGCCGTGGGGCAATGAGCAGTTCTTC.